Listed below are T cell receptor beta chains from one sample, sequenced in a study of blood T cell repertoires in COVID-19. TCRdb's table, derived via immunoSEQ multiplex PCR, lists solely in-frame clones and lacks some. The data contain 25,000 to 30,000 clones, 82% of them seen just once; the ten biggest clones take up about 2%. Specimen: peripheral blood. Receptors originate from an elderly man with active or convalescent COVID-19. Each CDR3 is given with its conserved first and last residue. A D gene is named only where the DNA matches it firmly. Rows may omit the clone size; those that give it use once, few, many or a size class.

V: TRBV6-6
size: NA
J: TRBJ1-5
D: TRBD1
DNA: TGTGCCAGCAGTTTGGGACAGGTCCTGGATCAGCCCCAGCATTTT
CDR3: CASSLGQVLDQPQHF

V: TRBV19
size: NA
J: TRBJ1-5
D: NA
DNA: TGTGCCAGTATTCCCGATGGGAGCCTCCTCAATCAGCCCCAGCATTTT
CDR3: CASIPDGSLLNQPQHF

V: TRBV4-2
size: NA
J: TRBJ2-1
D: TRBD2
DNA: TGTGCCAGCAGCCCGGACCTTAGCGGGGGGACCTACAATGAGCAGTTCTTC
CDR3: CASSPDLSGGTYNEQFF

V: TRBV5-1
size: few
J: TRBJ2-7
D: TRBD2
DNA: TGCGCCAGCAGCTCACAACTAGCGGGGGAACTATACGAGCAGTACTTC
CDR3: CASSSQLAGELYEQYF

V: TRBV19
size: once
J: TRBJ2-7
D: TRBD2
DNA: TGTGCCAGCAGTCAGACTAGCGGGAGGTTCTACGAGCAGTACTTC
CDR3: CASSQTSGRFYEQYF

V: TRBV21-1
size: few
J: TRBJ2-5
D: NA
DNA: TGTGCCACTGGACAGGACAATACTCAAGAGACCCAGTACTTC
CDR3: CATGQDNTQETQYF

V: TRBV10-1
size: NA
J: TRBJ2-1
D: TRBD2
DNA: TGCGCCAGCAGTCCCGGGACTAGCGGAGAGCAGTTCTTC
CDR3: CASSPGTSGEQFF

V: TRBV28
size: NA
J: TRBJ2-2
D: NA
DNA: TGTGCCAGCAGTCCCCCATACACCGGGGAGCTGTTTTTT
CDR3: CASSPPYTGELFF

V: TRBV5-1
size: NA
J: TRBJ1-6
D: TRBD1
DNA: TGCGCCAGCAGCTCCGGGACAGGTTCACCCCTCCACTTT
CDR3: CASSSGTGSPLHF

V: TRBV18
size: few
J: TRBJ1-6
D: TRBD1
DNA: TGTGCCAGCTCACCGACGGACAGGGTGGGCTCACCCCTCCACTTT
CDR3: CASSPTDRVGSPLHF

V: TRBV2
size: NA
J: TRBJ1-4
D: NA
DNA: TGTGCCAGCACCCTAGGGGGAACTAATGAAAAACTGTTTTTT
CDR3: CASTLGGTNEKLFF

V: TRBV12-3/TRBV12-4
size: NA
J: TRBJ1-2
D: NA
DNA: TGTGCCAGCAGTTTACGGGAAAAGGATGGCTACACCTTC
CDR3: CASSLREKDGYTF

V: TRBV5-1
size: NA
J: TRBJ1-4
D: NA
DNA: TGCGCCAGCAGACCCGGACAGTCTGGTAACGAAAAACTGTTTTTT
CDR3: CASRPGQSGNEKLFF

V: TRBV29-1
size: once
J: TRBJ2-5
D: TRBD2
DNA: TGCAGCGTTGCCGGAGCGGTCGCGGGGGGGGAGGGGTGGGAGACCCAGTACTTC
CDR3: CSVAGAVAGGEGWETQYF

V: TRBV5-1
size: NA
J: TRBJ2-1
D: TRBD1
DNA: TGCGCCAGCAGCTTGGTCGGGACAGGTGGTCAGGATGAGCAGTTCTTC
CDR3: CASSLVGTGGQDEQFF

V: TRBV28
size: NA
J: TRBJ2-1
D: TRBD2
DNA: TGTGCCATCCTAAGAAGCGGGAGTCGCAATGAGCAGTTCTTC
CDR3: CAILRSGSRNEQFF

V: TRBV2
size: NA
J: TRBJ1-1
D: NA
DNA: TGTGCCAGCAGTCGACAGATTAACACTGAAGCTTTCTTT
CDR3: CASSRQINTEAFF

V: TRBV29-1
size: NA
J: TRBJ1-1
D: TRBD1
DNA: TGCAGCGTGTGGGGACAGAGAATGAACACTGAAGCTTTCTTT
CDR3: CSVWGQRMNTEAFF

V: TRBV14
size: NA
J: TRBJ2-7
D: TRBD2
DNA: TGTGCCAGCAGTCGACCCACGGGGGGGTTATACGAGCAGTACTTC
CDR3: CASSRPTGGLYEQYF

V: TRBV15
size: NA
J: TRBJ1-6
D: NA
DNA: TGTGCCACCAGCAGAGTCGATTCACCCCTCCACTTT
CDR3: CATSRVDSPLHF

V: TRBV15
size: once
J: TRBJ2-6
D: NA
DNA: TGTGCCACCAGCAGAGATAAGGGGGCTGGGGCCAACGTCCTGACTTTC
CDR3: CATSRDKGAGANVLTF

V: TRBV6-5
size: few
J: TRBJ1-1
D: TRBD1
DNA: TGTGCCAGCATACAGGGGGACACTGAAGCTTTCTTT
CDR3: CASIQGDTEAFF

V: TRBV5-1
size: NA
J: TRBJ2-1
D: NA
DNA: TGCGCCAGCAGCTTTGGGACTGGATCCTACAATGAGCAGTTCTTC
CDR3: CASSFGTGSYNEQFF

V: TRBV3-1/TRBV3-2
size: few
J: TRBJ2-3
D: TRBD2
DNA: TGTGCCAGCAGCCGTCCGGGGGGTCCCACAGATACGCAGTATTTT
CDR3: CASSRPGGPTDTQYF

V: TRBV12-3/TRBV12-4
size: NA
J: TRBJ2-4
D: NA
DNA: TGTGCCAGCAGTTCCAGGGGTTCACAGTACTTC
CDR3: CASSSRGSQYF

V: TRBV5-4
size: few
J: TRBJ2-5
D: TRBD1
DNA: TGTGCCAGCAGCAAATCTACAGGGGGCGGAGAGACCCAGTACTTC
CDR3: CASSKSTGGGETQYF

V: TRBV28
size: NA
J: TRBJ2-7
D: NA
DNA: TGTGCCAGCAGTTTTGGAGGGAGCTCCTACGAGCAGTACTTC
CDR3: CASSFGGSSYEQYF

V: TRBV29-1
size: NA
J: TRBJ2-5
D: TRBD2
DNA: TGCCGCGTTGCCGGCTCGGTAGCGGGGGGGGAGGGGTGGGAGACCCAGTACTTC
CDR3: CRVAGSVAGGEGWETQYF

V: TRBV5-1
size: NA
J: TRBJ1-5
D: NA
DNA: TGCGCCAGTTATTCTAACGGGGGATGCAATCAGCCCCAGCATTTT
CDR3: CASYSNGGCNQPQHF

V: TRBV19
size: NA
J: TRBJ2-3
D: NA
DNA: TGTGCCAGTTCCCCGGGGGCTAGCGGCCGCACAGATACGCAGTATTTT
CDR3: CASSPGASGRTDTQYF

V: TRBV7-2
size: few
J: TRBJ2-5
D: NA
DNA: TGTGCCAGCAGCTTAGTTTTTGGGGGCGAGACCCAGTACTTC
CDR3: CASSLVFGGETQYF

V: TRBV27
size: NA
J: TRBJ1-1
D: NA
DNA: TGTGCCAGCAGTCCCGCGGGACCGCGGAACACTGAAGCTTTCTTT
CDR3: CASSPAGPRNTEAFF

V: TRBV18
size: NA
J: TRBJ1-1
D: NA
DNA: TGTGCCAGCTCACCCGAAACCGAGGAAGCTTTCTTT
CDR3: CASSPETEEAFF

V: TRBV3-1/TRBV3-2
size: NA
J: TRBJ1-6
D: NA
DNA: TGTGCCAGCAGTAATCAGGGGTATAATTCACCCCTCCACTTT
CDR3: CASSNQGYNSPLHF

V: TRBV28
size: NA
J: TRBJ2-7
D: TRBD2
DNA: TGTGCCAGCAGTTCGTCACCCGGGACTAGCGGCTTATACGAGCAGTACTTC
CDR3: CASSSSPGTSGLYEQYF

V: TRBV18
size: NA
J: TRBJ1-2
D: TRBD1
DNA: TGTGCCAGCTCACCTGGACAGGGTGGGAGCTATGGCTACACCTTC
CDR3: CASSPGQGGSYGYTF

V: TRBV28
size: few
J: TRBJ1-4
D: TRBD1
DNA: TGTGCCGTAGAAGGGACAGGGGGATCAGAAAAACTGTTTTTT
CDR3: CAVEGTGGSEKLFF

V: TRBV18
size: NA
J: TRBJ1-1
D: TRBD1
DNA: TGTGCCAGCTCACCAATGGGACAGGCCGGCACTGAAGCTTTCTTT
CDR3: CASSPMGQAGTEAFF

V: TRBV25-1
size: NA
J: TRBJ2-1
D: NA
DNA: TGTGCCAGCAGCCAGGACTTTTACAATGAGCAGTTCTTC
CDR3: CASSQDFYNEQFF

V: TRBV5-4
size: NA
J: TRBJ2-5
D: TRBD2
DNA: TGTGCCAGCAGCTTGTCGAGCGGGAGTAGGAAGACCCAGTACTTC
CDR3: CASSLSSGSRKTQYF

V: TRBV15
size: NA
J: TRBJ2-7
D: TRBD2
DNA: TGTGCCACCAGCAGAGATACTGGGACTAGCGCCGAGCAGTACTTC
CDR3: CATSRDTGTSAEQYF

V: TRBV5-1
size: once
J: TRBJ2-5
D: TRBD1
DNA: TGCGCCAGCAGCTTGGTTAGGACAGGGGAAGAGACCCAGTACTTC
CDR3: CASSLVRTGEETQYF

V: TRBV27
size: NA
J: TRBJ1-5
D: TRBD1
DNA: TGTGCCAGCAGGCGAGGGGGCGCCGGGCAGCCCCAGCATTTT
CDR3: CASRRGGAGQPQHF

V: TRBV6-1
size: NA
J: TRBJ1-6
D: TRBD1
DNA: TGTGCCAGCAGTGCACAGGGGCTCCGCCAGGGTTCACCCCTCCACTTT
CDR3: CASSAQGLRQGSPLHF

V: TRBV13
size: NA
J: TRBJ2-5
D: NA
DNA: TGTGCCAGCAGCCTCGAAGAGACCCAGTACTTC
CDR3: CASSLEETQYF

V: TRBV7-9
size: NA
J: TRBJ2-1
D: NA
DNA: TGTGCCAGCAGCTCTCAGGGTGGGAATGAGCAGTTCTTC
CDR3: CASSSQGGNEQFF

V: TRBV12-3/TRBV12-4
size: NA
J: TRBJ2-3
D: NA
DNA: TGTGCCAGCAGGCCGCACAGGACAGATACGCAGTATTTT
CDR3: CASRPHRTDTQYF

V: TRBV9
size: NA
J: TRBJ2-5
D: TRBD2
DNA: TGTGCCAGCAGCCCCGGACTAGCGGGAATGGAGACCCAGTACTTC
CDR3: CASSPGLAGMETQYF

V: TRBV5-1
size: NA
J: TRBJ2-5
D: NA
DNA: TGCGCCAGCAGCTTGGCCGGGTCTAGCCGGGAGACCCAGTACTTC
CDR3: CASSLAGSSRETQYF

V: TRBV7-8
size: NA
J: TRBJ2-2
D: NA
DNA: TGTGCCAGCAGAGCAGACAGGCATGAACGGACCGGGGAGCTGTTTTTT
CDR3: CASRADRHERTGELFF

V: TRBV7-9
size: NA
J: TRBJ2-5
D: TRBD1
DNA: TGTGCCAGCAGCTTAGGGGTCCCGACAGGGGGCGAGACCCAGTACTTC
CDR3: CASSLGVPTGGETQYF

V: TRBV19
size: NA
J: TRBJ1-2
D: NA
DNA: TGTGCCAGTAACGGCGCAGGGCAGGGTAGTGGCTACACCTTC
CDR3: CASNGAGQGSGYTF

V: TRBV4-1
size: once
J: TRBJ2-1
D: TRBD2
DNA: TGCGCCAGCAGCCAAACCGGGACTAGGCACAATGAGCAGTTCTTC
CDR3: CASSQTGTRHNEQFF

V: TRBV6-5
size: few
J: TRBJ2-7
D: NA
DNA: TGTGCCAGCCGGACACAGGCCTACGAGCAGTACTTC
CDR3: CASRTQAYEQYF